The next 9 T cell receptor beta chains were all read from a single sample in a study of blood T cell repertoires in COVID-19. Data came from immunoSEQ multiplex PCR; TCRdb stores just in-frame clones and leaves some out. The sample records 150,000 to 200,000 clones, around 82% being singletons. The sequencing sample was made of PBMCs or T cells enriched from blood (not recorded which). These receptors were taken from a woman aged 50 to 60 with acute COVID-19.

The gene calls are TRBV13 and TRBJ2-1; D gene unclear. V lost 5 bases and J lost 5, with 4 bases in between. The CDR3 has 11 residues. Germline CDR1 is PRHDT and CDR2 is FYEKMQ (reference sequence). The CDR3 DNA reads TGTGCCAGCAGCCTAAACAATGAGCAGTTCTTC. Translating it yields CASSLNNEQFF. Variable domain in full (rest from reference TRBV13 and TRBJ2-1): AAGVIQSPRHLIKEKRETATLKCYPIPRHDTVYWYQQGPGQDPQFLISFYEKMQSDKGSIPDRFSAQQFSDYHSELNMSSLELGDSALYFCASSLNNEQFFGPGTRLTVL.

Remarks on this clone: The sample holds other DNA sequences that translate to the same CDR3. The rearrangement joins TRBV18 to TRBJ1-5; 8 positions agree with TRBD1. V shed 6 bases, J shed 2 bases, and the junction held 9 bases outside the gene matches. Germline lookup yields CDR1 KGHSH and CDR2 LQKENI. CDR3 length: 16 residues. The CDR3 nucleotides are TGTGCCAGCTCCGGACAGGGAGGAGGTGGCAATCAGCCCCAGCATTTT. Its protein product is CASSGQGGGGNQPQHF.

The V and J genes are TRBV27 and TRBJ2-3; D may be TRBD2 (5 bases). Trimming took 6 bases from V and 8 from J, leaving 18 bases between them. The CDR3 contains 14 residues. Germline loops: CDR1 MNHEY, CDR2 SMNVEV (reference sequence). Here the CDR3 reads CASRGGQTFSTQYF. Here the CDR3 DNA reads TGTGCCAGCAGAGGCGGGCAGACCTTCAGTACGCAGTATTTT.

A single count supports this clone. The chain uses TRBV6-5 and TRBJ2-3, with 11 nucleotides matching TRBD1. This CDR3 comprises 12 residues. Trimming at V came to 6 bases and at J to 10 bases, leaving 3 bases not matched to a gene. Per germline, CDR1 MNHEY and CDR2 SVGAGI. The CDR3 DNA follows: TGTGCCAGCAGCCAGGACAGGGGGCCGCAGTATTTT. It translates to CASSQDRGPQYF.

V and J are TRBV9 and TRBJ2-3; 9 bases fit TRBD2. The germline CDR1 and CDR2 sequences are SGDLS and YYNGEE. The V gene end was trimmed by 0 bases and the J gene end by 0 bases; junction bases not matched to a gene: 23. The CDR3 is 23 residues long. As DNA, the CDR3 is TGTGCCAGCAGCGTAGACCCCCTGGCGGGCCTAGCGGGGATTTTTACTAGCACAGATACGCAGTATTTT. Protein: CASSVDPLAGLAGIFTSTDTQYF.

This chain links TRBV28 with TRBJ1-5, with D possibly being TRBD1 (5 bases). The V end lost 4 bases, the J end lost 0 bases, and 13 bases lay between the germline ends. The germline gives CDR1 MDHEN, CDR2 SYDVKM. The CDR3 has 16 residues. CDR3 bases: TGTGCCAGCAGTTCCCGACAGACCCTTAGCAATCAGCCCCAGCATTTT. It is translated as CASSSRQTLSNQPQHF.

The CDR3 DNA reads TGCGCCAGCAGCCCGGACAGGGTGGGTGTCTGGTCTGGAAACACCATATATTTT. Translating it yields CASSPDRVGVWSGNTIYF. This chain joins TRBV5-1 and TRBJ1-3; 8 bases map to TRBD1. The germline V gene encodes CDR1 SGHRS and CDR2 YFSETQ. V was clipped by 4 bases and J by 1 base; unmatched bases: 13. The CDR3 consists of 18 residues.

This chain joins TRBV2 and TRBJ1-5, with 8 bases lining up with TRBD1. Germline CDR1 reads SNHLY; CDR2 reads FYNNEI. After removal of 7 bases from V and 4 bases from J, the junction contained 9 bases not matched to a gene. The CDR3 extends over 15 amino acids. The chain's CDR3 is CASKIDRGVNQPQHF. In nucleotides, the CDR3 is TGTGCCAGCAAAATCGACAGGGGCGTTAATCAGCCCCAGCATTTT.

This clone showed up just once. The chain has TRBV5-1 and TRBJ1-1; D unresolved. The V gene lost 0 bases and the J gene lost 6 bases, with 6 bases spanning the gap. This CDR3 region has 12 residues. Looked up from germline, CDR1 is SGHRS and CDR2 is YFSETQ. In nucleotides, the CDR3 is TGCGCCAGCAGCTTGGGCGTTTCTGAAGCTTTCTTT. It translates to CASSLGVSEAFF.